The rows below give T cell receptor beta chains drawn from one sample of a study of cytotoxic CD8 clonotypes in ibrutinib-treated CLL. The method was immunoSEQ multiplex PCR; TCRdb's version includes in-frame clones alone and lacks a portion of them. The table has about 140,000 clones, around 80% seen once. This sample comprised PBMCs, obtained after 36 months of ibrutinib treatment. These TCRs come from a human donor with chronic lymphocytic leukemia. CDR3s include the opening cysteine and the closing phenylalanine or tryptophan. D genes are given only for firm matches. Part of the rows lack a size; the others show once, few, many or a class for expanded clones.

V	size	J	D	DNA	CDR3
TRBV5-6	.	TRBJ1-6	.	TGTGCCAGCAGCTTGTATAGGGTTGATTCACCCCTCCACTTT	CASSLYRVDSPLHF
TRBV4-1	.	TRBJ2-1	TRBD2	TGCGCCAGCAGCCGCCCGGGACTAGCGGAGAGCAATGAGCAGTTCTTC	CASSRPGLAESNEQFF
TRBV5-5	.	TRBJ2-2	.	TGTGCCAGCAGCTGGGCGAGCGGGCGAAACACCGGGGAGCTGTTTTTT	CASSWASGRNTGELFF
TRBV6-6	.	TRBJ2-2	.	TGTGCCAGCATCGAACACCTGAACACCGGGGAGCTGTTTTTT	CASIEHLNTGELFF
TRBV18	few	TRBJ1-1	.	TGTGCCAGCTCACCGGGCACAGGGAACACTGAAGCTTTCTTT	CASSPGTGNTEAFF
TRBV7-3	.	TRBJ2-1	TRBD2	TGTGCCAGCAGCGTATACGCCCGAGGACTAGCGGGAGCTCATGAGCAGTTCTTC	CASSVYARGLAGAHEQFF
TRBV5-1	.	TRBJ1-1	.	TGCGCCAGCAGCGTGGGGTTCACTGAAGCTTTCTTT	CASSVGFTEAFF
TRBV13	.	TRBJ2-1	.	TGTGCCAGCAGCTCCTTAGGTCCTGTCGGGTACAACAATGAGCAGTTCTTC	CASSSLGPVGYNNEQFF
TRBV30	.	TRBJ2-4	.	TGTGCCTGGAGTGCCCCGGGACACAGAGCCAAAAACATTCAGTACTTC	CAWSAPGHRAKNIQYF
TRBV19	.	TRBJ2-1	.	TGTGCCAGTAGTCCCAAGGCCCCCGGCGGGCAGTTCTTC	CASSPKAPGGQFF
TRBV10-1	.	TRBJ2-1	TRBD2	TGCGCCAGCAGACCCTCTCTAGCGGGGTCTTACAATGAGCAGTTCTTC	CASRPSLAGSYNEQFF
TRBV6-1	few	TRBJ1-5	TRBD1	TGTGCCAGCAGTGAGGGGACAGGGCCCCATCAGCCCCAGCATTTT	CASSEGTGPHQPQHF
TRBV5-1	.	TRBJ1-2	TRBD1	TGCGCCACCAAACCGCGACAGGGGGCCCTATATGGCTACACCTTC	CATKPRQGALYGYTF
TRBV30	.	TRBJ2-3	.	TGTGCCTGGAGTGCGAGGCGGACGACTAGCACAGATACGCAGTATTTT	CAWSARRTTSTDTQYF
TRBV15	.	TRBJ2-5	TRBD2	TGTGCCACCAGCAGTAGTAGCGGGGGGGGTGAGACCCAGTACTTC	CATSSSSGGGETQYF
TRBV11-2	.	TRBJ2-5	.	TGTGCCAGCAGCTCCGGGTGGCAAGAGACCCAGTACTTC	CASSSGWQETQYF
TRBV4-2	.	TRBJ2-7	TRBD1	TGTGCCAGCAGCCAAGGACAGGGGGGTACTACCTACGAGCAGTACTTC	CASSQGQGGTTYEQYF
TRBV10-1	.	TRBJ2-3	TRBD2	TGCGCCAGCAGTGAGAGCGGGGGTAGGTCAGATACGCAGTATTTT	CASSESGGRSDTQYF
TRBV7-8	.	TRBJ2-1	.	TGTGCCAGCAGCAGAGGGGGGAACTCCTACAATGAGCAGTTCTTC	CASSRGGNSYNEQFF
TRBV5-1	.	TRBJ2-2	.	TGCGCCAGCAGCTTGGCCATCGACTGGGGGCCCGGGGAGCTGTTTTTT	CASSLAIDWGPGELFF
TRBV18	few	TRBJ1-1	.	TGTGCCAGCTCACCACGCCGCAGCACTGAAGCTTTCTTT	CASSPRRSTEAFF
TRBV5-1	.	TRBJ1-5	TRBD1	TGCGCCAGCAGCAGGACAGGGGGCGCGAATCAGCCCCAGCATTTT	CASSRTGGANQPQHF
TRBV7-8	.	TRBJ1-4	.	TGTGCCAGCAGCCAAGCAATACAGGGAGGGGAAAAACTGTTTTTT	CASSQAIQGGEKLFF
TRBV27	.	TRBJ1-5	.	TGTGCCAGCAGTTTATGGGCAGATAGCAATCAGCCCCAGCATTTT	CASSLWADSNQPQHF
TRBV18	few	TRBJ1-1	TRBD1	TGTGCCAGCTCACCTCGGACAGGGATGAACACTGAAGCTTTCTTT	CASSPRTGMNTEAFF
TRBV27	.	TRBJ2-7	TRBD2	TGTGCCAGCAGTTTTTCAGCGGGAGGCTACGAGCAGTACTTC	CASSFSAGGYEQYF
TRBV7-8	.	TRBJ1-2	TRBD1	TGTGCCAGCAGCCGACAGGGTGGACGCTATGGCTACACCTTC	CASSRQGGRYGYTF
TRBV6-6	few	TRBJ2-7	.	TGTGCCAGCAGGGTAATGGACAGCGCCTACGAGCAGTACTTC	CASRVMDSAYEQYF